This TCR beta chain was recorded in a study of early T cells in non-severe SARS-CoV-2 infection. The overall study: With bulk RNA from unsorted whole blood as input, sequencing yielded unpaired chains. Study-wide results and limits: Database matching using VDJdb favored anti-spike CD8 responses, with private and CD4 specificities left missing.

Molecules of cDNA were individually given unique molecular identifiers that were attached to them. TCRdb redid the calling of the 5' RACE reads with MiXCR, one entry per CDR3 protein. The sample has about 45,000 distinct CDR3 sequences, more than 9% seen once. There are a few counts of this clonotype. What it recognizes is unknown. This CDR3 region has 20 residues. The ends were cut back, 0 bases at V and 5 bases at J, with 26 bases in the middle. Looked up from germline, CDR1 is MNHEY and CDR2 is SVGEGT. The J gene is TRBJ2-1, the V gene TRBV6-2 or TRBV6-3; tentatively, D is TRBD1 (6 bases). The TCR originated in an adult who was a healthcare worker with PCR-confirmed SARS-CoV-2 infection or an uninfected control (not recorded which). The sequencing sample was made of whole blood. CDR3 amino acids: CASSYSFEGDGSGAHNEQFF. In DNA form, the CDR3 reads TGTGCCAGCAGTTACTCGTTCGAAGGAGATGGGTCAGGGGCCCACAATGAGCAGTTCTTC.